Below, 5 T cell receptor beta chains from the same sample are listed, as sequenced in a study of T cells in Graves' hyperthyroidism and ophthalmopathy. TCR beta CDR3 region amplification was performed from RNA transcripts. First-round RT-PCR with HTBI primers amplified the TCR CDR3 region. One entry per CDR3 protein results from TCRdb running MiXCR on the multiplex PCR reads. The sample includes about 610,000 distinct CDR3 sequences, around 16% of them seen just once. The sample was blood. The receptor set was obtained from a woman between 40 and 50 years old with Graves' ophthalmopathy.

In its sample, this clonotype was seen a few times. An end of the junction does not agree with germline; a read error may underlie this. The chain recombines TRBV4-1 with TRBJ2-5, with 10 bases fitting TRBD1. Germline loops: CDR1 MGHRA, CDR2 YSYEKL. CDR3 length: 16 residues. CDR3 in amino acids: CASSQGVTGGWETQHF. The CDR3 DNA reads TGCGCCAGCAGCCAAGGAGTGACAGGGGGCTGGGAGACCCAGCACTTC.

The genes are TRBV7-6 and TRBJ1-2; TRBD1 might be the D (6 bases). CDR3 size: 16 residues. Germline assignment: CDR1 SGHVS and CDR2 FNYEAQ. The V end was cut by 0 bases, the J end by 6 bases, with 17 bases between. The CDR3 nucleotides read TGTGCCAGCAGCTTAGCAGGGGGTAGACTATTGAATGGCTACACCTTC. Residues: CASSLAGGRLLNGYTF.

This clonotype has a handful of counts. The chain uses TRBV19 and TRBJ2-3; possibly TRBD2 for D (5 bases). CDR1 is LNHDA, CDR2 SQIVND, per germline (reference sequence). V lost 7 bases to trimming and J lost 2 bases, with 10 bases between them. The length of the CDR3 is 13 residues. This chain's CDR3 is CASIARDTDTQYF. The CDR3, as DNA: TGTGCCAGTATAGCGCGAGACACAGATACGCAGTATTTT. The complete variable domain, with remaining parts taken from reference TRBV19 and TRBJ2-3, reads DGGITQSPKYLFRKEGQNVTLSCEQNLNHDAMYWYRQDPGQGLRLIYYSQIVNDFQKGDIAEGYSVSREKKESFPLTVTSAQKNPTAFYLCASIARDTDTQYFGPGTRLTVL.

This clonotype was seen repeatedly, ten times or more. In DNA form, the CDR3 reads TGTGCCAGCAGTTTATCGGCATACTATGGCTACACCTTC. Translation: CASSLSAYYGYTF. The V call is TRBV28, the J call TRBJ1-2, with no clear D. CDR3 length: 13 residues. With 1 base removed from V and 3 bases from J, the gap between germline ends came to 6 bases. The V gene's germline CDR1 is MDHEN and CDR2 SYDVKM.

The chain recombines TRBV10-3 with TRBJ1-3; possibly TRBD1 for D (5 bases). Germline CDR1 ENHRY, CDR2 SYGVKD. V was clipped by 10 bases and J by 2 bases, with 12 bases between them. This CDR3 has 13 amino acids. CDR3 protein: CATLGGAGNTIYF. CDR3 in DNA: TGTGCCACACTTGGGGGGGCTGGAAACACCATATATTTT.